These 8 T cell receptor beta chains were all obtained from the same sample, sequenced in a study of blood T cells in healthy people across ages. Together with a sample-barcoded 5' primer, a J-beta primer mix was included in a second PCR lasting roughly 6 to 12 cycles. From the 5' RACE reads, TCRdb called clonotypes with MiXCR, one entry per CDR3 protein. Altogether hundreds of thousands of distinct CDR3 sequences are present, approximately 47% being singletons, with the ten largest covering around 53%. Source material: blood. The origin of the receptors is a man aged 60-69 years in good health.

The chain employs TRBV25-1 and TRBJ1-4; 10 bases match TRBD1. J lost 8 bases, V lost 4 bases, and 7 bases had no gene match. Germline V gene data show CDR1 as MGHDK and CDR2 as SYGVNS. The CDR3 covers 15 residues. The DNA for the CDR3 is TGTGCCAGCAGTGCCCCCGGGACAGGGGCCGAAAAACTGTTTTTT. Its translation is CASSAPGTGAEKLFF.

The chain uses TRBV20-1 and TRBJ2-1; 7 bases are shared with TRBD1. Looked up from germline, CDR1 is DFQATT and CDR2 is SNEGSKA (reference sequence). There are 15 residues in the CDR3. With 5 bases clipped from V and 3 bases from J, the junction kept 10 bases outside the gene matches. As DNA, the CDR3 is TGCAGTGCTCGCTCGTGGGCAGGGGGCTACAATGAGCAGTTCTTC. It specifies CSARSWAGGYNEQFF.

The chain combines TRBV7-2 with TRBJ1-5; D is unresolved. The length of the CDR3 is 16 residues. Germline CDR1 reads SGHTA; CDR2 reads FQGNSA. V gave up 2 bases and J gave up 7 bases, with 18 bases separating them. CDR3 in DNA: TGTGCCAGCAGCTTAAATTGGAACAGAGTAGGCCAGCCCCAGCATTTT. It encodes CASSLNWNRVGQPQHF.

This clonotype was counted ten times or more. Since a much larger clone is just one base distant, this may be a read error. The genes are TRBV2 and TRBJ2-5; 11 bases align to TRBD2. CDR1 and CDR2 from the germline V gene are SNHLY and FYNNEI. V lost 8 bases and J lost 11; bases outside the gene matches: 10. This CDR3 has 13 amino acids. The CDR3 region has the DNA TGTGCCAGCGTAGCGGGGGGGAGTAATGAGCAGTACTTC. Protein sequence: CASVAGGSNEQYF.

Of note for this clonotype: One base away lies a much larger clone, so this may be a sequencing read error. The V gene is TRBV20-1, the J gene TRBJ2-5; TRBD2 is a possible D gene (7 bases). CDR3 length: 14 residues. Between the trimmed V and J ends, which lost 5 bases and 4 bases, there was a span of 17 bases. CDR1 and CDR2 (germline): DFQATT, SNEGSKA (reference sequence). CDR3 sequence: CSAGGGGLLETQYF. In DNA, the CDR3 is TGCAGTGCTGGAGGGGGGGGCCTGTTAGAGACCCAGTACTTC.

V is TRBV6-1 and J is TRBJ1-1; 8 bases agree with TRBD1. The V segment lost 6 bases and the J segment 1 base; nucleotides outside the gene matches: 7. The CDR3 has 15 amino acids. Germline-derived CDR1 and CDR2 are MNHNS and SASEGT. CDR3 sequence reads: CASRKDRATNTEAFF. CDR3 coding DNA: TGTGCCAGCAGAAAGGACAGGGCAACGAACACTGAAGCTTTCTTT.

CDR3 coding DNA: TGCGCCAGCAGCCAAGGGGGCTACAATGAGCAGTTCTTC. It yields the protein CASSQGGYNEQFF. The genes are TRBV4-3 and TRBJ2-1; D ambiguous. This CDR3 is built from 13 residues. The germline gives CDR1 LGHNA, CDR2 YSLEER. V shed 1 base and J shed 3 bases, with 4 bases lying between them.

The J gene is TRBJ2-4, the V gene TRBV6-1; perhaps D is TRBD1 or TRBD2 (6 bases each). V lost 6 bases, J lost 15 bases, and 24 bases lay in between. Germline V gene lookup returns CDR1 MNHNS and CDR2 SASEGT. The CDR3 has 14 amino acids. CDR3 amino acids: CASSQGGRGYERYF. The DNA of the CDR3 is TGTGCCAGCAGCCAAGGGGGGAGAGGGTACGAGCGGTACTTC.